The source of this T cell receptor (beta chain) is a study of blood T cell repertoires in COVID-19. At the level of the study: The United States, Italy and Spain were the sources of the acute and convalescent COVID-19 samples. The cDNA or gDNA used as material had been derived from T cells, B-cell-depleted T cells, or PBMCs.

V lost 4 bases and J lost 0, with 11 bases in between. This CDR3 has 15 amino acids. Germline CDR1 and CDR2: SGHDT and YYEEEE. In the authors' workflow: Cell counts per sample came from amplifying reference gene primers. TCRdb keeps only in-frame clones here, not all; method: immunoSEQ multiplex PCR. D and trimming come from the DNA, and the V and J calls and clone size come from that table. The sample lists roughly 42,000 clones; about 85% were seen once. The rearrangement uses TRBV5-6 and TRBJ2-4; possibly TRBD2 for D (5 bases). Sample: peripheral blood. This receptor was identified in a human donor in a cohort sampled during active COVID-19. CDR3 bases: TGTGCCAGCAGCATAGGACTCATAGCCAAAAACATTCAGTACTTC. Its protein product is CASSIGLIAKNIQYF.